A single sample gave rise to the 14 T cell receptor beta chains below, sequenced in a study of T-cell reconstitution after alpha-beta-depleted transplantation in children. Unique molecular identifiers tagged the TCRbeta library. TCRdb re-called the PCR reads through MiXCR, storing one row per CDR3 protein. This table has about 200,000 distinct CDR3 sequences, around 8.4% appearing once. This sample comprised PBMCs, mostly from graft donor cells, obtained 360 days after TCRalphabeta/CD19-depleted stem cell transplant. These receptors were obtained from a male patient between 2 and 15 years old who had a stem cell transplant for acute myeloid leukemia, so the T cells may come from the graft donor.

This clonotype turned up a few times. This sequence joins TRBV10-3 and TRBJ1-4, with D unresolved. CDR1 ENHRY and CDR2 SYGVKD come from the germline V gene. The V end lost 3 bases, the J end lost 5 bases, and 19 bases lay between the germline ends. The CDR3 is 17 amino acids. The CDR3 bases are TGTGCCATCAGTGACCCCGCGGCTGGCAGCCGAAATGAAAAACTGTTTTTT. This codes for CAISDPAAGSRNEKLFF.

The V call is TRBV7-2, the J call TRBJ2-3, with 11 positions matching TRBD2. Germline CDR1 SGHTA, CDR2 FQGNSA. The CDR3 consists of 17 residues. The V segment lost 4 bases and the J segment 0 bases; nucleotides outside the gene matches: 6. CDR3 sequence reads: CASSSPRLAGSTDTQYF. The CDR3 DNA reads TGTGCCAGCAGCTCCCCCCGACTAGCGGGGAGCACAGATACGCAGTATTTT. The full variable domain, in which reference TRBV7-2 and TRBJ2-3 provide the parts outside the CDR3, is GAGVSQSPSNKVTEKGKDVELRCDPISGHTALYWYRQSLGQGLEFLIYFQGNSAPDKSGLPSDRFSAERTGGSVSTLTIQRTQQEDSAVYLCASSSPRLAGSTDTQYFGPGTRLTVL.

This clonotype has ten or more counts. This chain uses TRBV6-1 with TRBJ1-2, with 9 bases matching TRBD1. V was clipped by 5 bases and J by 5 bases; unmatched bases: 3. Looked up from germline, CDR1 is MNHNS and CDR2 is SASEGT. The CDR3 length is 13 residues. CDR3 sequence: CASSLTGGYGYTF. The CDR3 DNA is TGTGCCAGCAGTCTGACAGGGGGTTATGGCTACACCTTC.

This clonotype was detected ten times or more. The CDR3 loop is CSVEDRSAGGELFF. Here the CDR3 DNA reads TGCAGCGTTGAAGATCGGAGTGCGGGAGGGGAGCTGTTTTTT. The chain has TRBV29-1 and TRBJ2-2, with D tentatively TRBD2 (6 bases). Trimming stripped 0 bases from V and 8 bases from J, with 13 bases between. This CDR3 has 14 residues. Germline V gives CDR1 SQVTM, CDR2 ANQGSEA.

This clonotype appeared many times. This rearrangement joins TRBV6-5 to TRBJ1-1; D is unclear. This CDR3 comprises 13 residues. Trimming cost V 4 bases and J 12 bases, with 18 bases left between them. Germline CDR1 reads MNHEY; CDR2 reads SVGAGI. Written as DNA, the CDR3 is TGTGCCAGCAGTTCTCGACCGGGGAAGTCCCCTTTCTTT. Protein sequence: CASSSRPGKSPFF.

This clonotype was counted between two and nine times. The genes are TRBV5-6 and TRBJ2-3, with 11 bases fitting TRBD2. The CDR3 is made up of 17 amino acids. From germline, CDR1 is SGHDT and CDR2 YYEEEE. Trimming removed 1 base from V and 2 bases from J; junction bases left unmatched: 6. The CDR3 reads CASSLSTSGGSTDTQYF. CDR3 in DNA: TGTGCCAGCAGCTTGTCCACTAGCGGGGGATCCACAGATACGCAGTATTTT.

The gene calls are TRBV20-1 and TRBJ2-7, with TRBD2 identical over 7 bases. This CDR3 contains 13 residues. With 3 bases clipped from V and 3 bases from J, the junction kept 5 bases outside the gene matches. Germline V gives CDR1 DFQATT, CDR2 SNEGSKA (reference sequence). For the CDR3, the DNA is TGCAGTGCTAGTCCTAGCGGTAACTACGAGCAGTACTTC. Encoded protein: CSASPSGNYEQYF.

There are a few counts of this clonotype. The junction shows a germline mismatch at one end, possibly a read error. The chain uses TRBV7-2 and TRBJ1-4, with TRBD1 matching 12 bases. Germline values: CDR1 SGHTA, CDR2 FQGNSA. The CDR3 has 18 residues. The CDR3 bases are TGTGCCAGCAGCTTTCGTCCGGGACAGGGGGCGGGTAATGAGAAACTGTTTTTT. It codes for CASSFRPGQGAGNEKLFF.

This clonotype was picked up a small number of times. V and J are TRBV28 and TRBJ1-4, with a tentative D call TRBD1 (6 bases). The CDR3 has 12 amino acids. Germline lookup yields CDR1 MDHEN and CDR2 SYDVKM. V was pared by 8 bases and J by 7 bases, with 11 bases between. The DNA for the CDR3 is TGTGCCAGCCAGGGGAATTCTGAAAAACTGTTTTTT. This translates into CASQGNSEKLFF.

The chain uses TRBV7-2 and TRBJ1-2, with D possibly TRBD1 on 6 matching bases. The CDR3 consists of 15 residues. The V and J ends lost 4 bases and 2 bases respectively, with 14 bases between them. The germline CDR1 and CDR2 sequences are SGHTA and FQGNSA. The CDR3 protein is CASSSQGPGNYGYTF. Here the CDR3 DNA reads TGTGCCAGCAGCTCCCAGGGGCCGGGGAACTATGGCTACACCTTC.

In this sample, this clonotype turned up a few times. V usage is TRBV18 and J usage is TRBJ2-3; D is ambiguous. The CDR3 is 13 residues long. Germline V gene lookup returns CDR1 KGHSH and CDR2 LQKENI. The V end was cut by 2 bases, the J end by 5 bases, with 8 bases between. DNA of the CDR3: TGTGCCAGCTCACCAACGATTGGAGATACGCAGTATTTT. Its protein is CASSPTIGDTQYF.

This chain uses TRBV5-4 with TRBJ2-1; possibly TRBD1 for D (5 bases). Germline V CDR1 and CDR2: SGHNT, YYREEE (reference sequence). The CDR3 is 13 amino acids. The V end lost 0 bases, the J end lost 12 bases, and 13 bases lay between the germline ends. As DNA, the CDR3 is TGTGCCAGCAGCTTGGCCCCAGGGCAGGGGCAGTTCTTC. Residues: CASSLAPGQGQFF.

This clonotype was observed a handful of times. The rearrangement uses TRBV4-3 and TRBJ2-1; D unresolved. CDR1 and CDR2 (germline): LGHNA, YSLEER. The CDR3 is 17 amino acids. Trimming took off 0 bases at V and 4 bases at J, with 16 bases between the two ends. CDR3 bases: TGCGCCAGCAGCCAAGAGGTCGTGGGCGGCCTGTACAATGAGCAGTTCTTC. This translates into CASSQEVVGGLYNEQFF.

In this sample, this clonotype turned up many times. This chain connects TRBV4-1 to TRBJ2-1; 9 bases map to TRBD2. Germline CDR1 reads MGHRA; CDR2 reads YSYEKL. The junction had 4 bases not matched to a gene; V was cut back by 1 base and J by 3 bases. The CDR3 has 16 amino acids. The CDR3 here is CASSQAEREDYNEQFF. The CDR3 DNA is TGCGCCAGCAGCCAAGCGGAGCGGGAGGACTACAATGAGCAGTTCTTC.